This TCR beta chain was identified during a study of cytomegalovirus exposure and HLA in healthy donors. Overall study findings and caveats: After further analysis at a later stage, 17,000 or so TCR beta sequences were associated with HLA alleles at 0.05 false discovery rate. Of the V segments, some could not be distinguished, including TRBV6-2 and TRBV6-3, and were excluded. Donor immune exposure was known only as CMV serostatus.

These donors counted as nominally healthy when sampled, but unrecorded immune exposures were likely. The table lists this clone with a few counts. What it binds is not known. The CDR3 contains 13 residues. Trimming pared 0 bases from V and 4 bases from J, leaving 7 bases between. CDR1 SGHAT and CDR2 FQNNGV come from the germline V gene. Both 60 Vbeta primers and 13 Jbeta primers went into the PCR. The protocol was immunoSEQ multiplex PCR, while the TCRdb copy is restricted to in-frame clones and leaves out a portion. In the table there are hundreds of thousands of clones, roughly 90% of which are singletons.

This chain uses TRBV11-2 with TRBJ2-7; D is uncertain. The material sequenced was PBMCs. This TCR was sampled from a woman under 30 in good health and CMV-seronegative. CDR3 sequence: CASSLDRRYEQYF. Here the CDR3 DNA reads TGTGCCAGCAGCTTAGACAGGCGATACGAGCAGTACTTC.